This T cell receptor beta chain was recorded in a study of T cells after yellow fever vaccination. TCRdb re-called the 5' RACE reads through MiXCR, storing one row per CDR3 protein. The table lists 300,000 or so distinct CDR3 sequences, around 4.1% of them singletons. This clonotype was seen only a few times. The germline gives CDR1 SNHLY, CDR2 FYNNEI. This CDR3 has 14 amino acids. V was clipped by 3 bases and J by 5 bases, with 13 bases between them. The chain combines TRBV2 with TRBJ2-5; no reliable D call. This TCR came from a man between 18 and 29 years old who received the YFV17D yellow fever vaccine. The material sequenced was PBMCs, taken 5 days after the yellow fever booster vaccination. The CDR3 bases are TGTGCCAGCAGTGACCTCGTGGTAGGGGAGACCCAGTACTTC. It codes for CASSDLVVGETQYF.